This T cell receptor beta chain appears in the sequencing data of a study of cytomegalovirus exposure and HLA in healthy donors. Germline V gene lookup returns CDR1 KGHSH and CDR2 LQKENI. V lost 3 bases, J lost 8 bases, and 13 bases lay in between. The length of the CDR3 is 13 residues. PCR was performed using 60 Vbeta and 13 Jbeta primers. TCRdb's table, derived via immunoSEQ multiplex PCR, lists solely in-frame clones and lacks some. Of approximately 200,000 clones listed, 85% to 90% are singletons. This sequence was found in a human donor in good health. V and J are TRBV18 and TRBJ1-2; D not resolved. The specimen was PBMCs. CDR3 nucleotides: TGTGCCAGCTCACCTTCCCAAGAAGCCGGCTACACCTTC. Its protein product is CASSPSQEAGYTF. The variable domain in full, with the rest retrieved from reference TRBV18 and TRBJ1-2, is NAGVMQNPRHLVRRRGQEARLRCSPMKGHSHVYWYRQLPEEGLKFMVYLQKENIIDESGMPKERFSAEFPKEGPSILRIQQVVRGDSAAYFCASSPSQEAGYTFGSGTRLTVV.